The T cell receptor (beta chain) under discussion was sequenced for a study of early T cells in non-severe SARS-CoV-2 infection. Individual cDNA molecules received unique molecular identifiers. TCRdb passed the 5' RACE reads through MiXCR, listing each CDR3 protein once. The sample yields approximately 52,000 distinct CDR3 sequences, approximately 8% seen once. This clonotype was counted many times. The CDR3 length is 15 residues. The V gene's germline CDR1 is SNHLY and CDR2 FYNNEI. The V end lost 2 bases, the J end lost 1 base, and 8 bases lay between the germline ends. The chain employs TRBV2 and TRBJ2-2; a weak D match, TRBD2 (5 bases). Sequenced: whole blood. The sequence was obtained from an adult who was a healthcare worker with PCR-confirmed SARS-CoV-2 infection or an uninfected control (not recorded which). The CDR3 sequence: CASSEPGWNTGELFF. The CDR3 DNA follows: TGTGCCAGCAGTGAACCGGGGTGGAACACCGGGGAGCTGTTTTTT.